This T cell receptor (beta chain) comes out of a study of blood T cell repertoires in COVID-19. Methods used by the authors: Amplification from reference gene primers served as the basis for estimated nucleated cell counts. Profiling relied on immunoSEQ multiplex PCR, and the TCRdb table lists in-frame clones only, not all of them. The DNA gave D and trimming, while V, J and clone size come from that table. The sample has hundreds of thousands of clones, approximately 85% seen once. About this clone: In the same sample, other DNA sequences code for this CDR3.

This clonotype was obtained from a human donor in a cohort sampled during active COVID-19. The sample taken for sequencing was peripheral blood.

In nucleotides, the CDR3 is TGTGCCAGCAGCTTAGCGGGAGCGGATACGCAGTATTTT. It is translated as CASSLAGADTQYF. The chain links TRBV7-9 to TRBJ2-3, with TRBD2 as a possible D gene (5 bases). The CDR3 has 13 amino acids. The germline V gene encodes CDR1 SEHNR and CDR2 FQNEAQ (reference sequence). The V end was cut by 0 bases, the J end by 6 bases, with 7 bases between.